Sequencing of this T cell receptor delta chain was carried out in a study of γδ T cells in repeated Plasmodium falciparum infection. Study overall: The natural-infection arm compared Malian children under seasonal malaria with matched Australian children. Malaria-naive adults were infected with P. falciparum NF54 four times over about 600 days. Study observations and caveats: Compared with Australian children, Malian Vdelta2-negative repertoires seemed more clonal, less diverse, less shared. Vgamma9/Vdelta2+ T cells showed a stable polyclonal repertoire with shared TCRgamma sequences.

This clone was seen many times. Its antigen is currently unknown. TCRdb processed the multiplex PCR reads again with the CATT caller. The sample has 50,000 to 55,000 delta-chain clones; roughly 2% are singletons. Gammadelta T cells were flow-sorted from PBMC into Vgamma9/Vdelta2+ and Vdelta2-negative populations for bulk analysis. The V and J ends lost 1 base and 0 bases respectively, with 30 bases between them. This CDR3 comprises 22 residues. Germline V lookup: CDR1 TSWWSYY, CDR2 QGS. The rearrangement links TRDV1 to TRDJ1; possibly TRDD2 for D (9 bases). The sequence came from a pool of human donors (malaria-infected and uninfected, not separated). Sequencing input: gamma-delta T cells from blood. CDR3 residues: CALGERPSYYSWGTRYTDKLIF. The CDR3 nucleotides read TGTGCTCTTGGGGAACGGCCTTCCTACTACTCCTGGGGGACTCGGTACACCGATAAACTCATCTTT.